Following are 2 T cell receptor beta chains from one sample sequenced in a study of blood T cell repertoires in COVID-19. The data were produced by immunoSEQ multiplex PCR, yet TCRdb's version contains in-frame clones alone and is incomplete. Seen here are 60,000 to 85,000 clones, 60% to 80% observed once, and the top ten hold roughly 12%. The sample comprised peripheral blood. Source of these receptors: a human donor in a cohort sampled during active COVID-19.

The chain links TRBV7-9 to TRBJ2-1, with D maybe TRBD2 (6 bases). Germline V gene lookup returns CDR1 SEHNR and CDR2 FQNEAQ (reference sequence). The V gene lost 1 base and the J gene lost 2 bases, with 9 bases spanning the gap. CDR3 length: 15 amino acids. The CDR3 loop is CASSLGGVPYNEQFF. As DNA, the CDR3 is TGTGCCAGCAGCTTAGGGGGGGTCCCCTACAATGAGCAGTTCTTC. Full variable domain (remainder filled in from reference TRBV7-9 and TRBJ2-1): DTGVSQNPRHKITKRGQNVTFRCDPISEHNRLYWYRQTLGQGPEFLTYFQNEAQLEKSRLLSDRFSAERPKGSFSTLEIQRTEQGDSAMYLCASSLGGVPYNEQFFGPGTRLTVL.

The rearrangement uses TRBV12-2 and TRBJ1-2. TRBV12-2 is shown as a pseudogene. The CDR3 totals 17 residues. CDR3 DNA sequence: TGTGCAAGTCACAACATGGGAGGCTTCACCCTGTTGTATGGCTACACCTTC. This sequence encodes CASHNMGGFTLLYGYTF.